This T cell receptor beta chain came from a study of T cells in Graves' hyperthyroidism and ophthalmopathy. It was RNA transcripts that yielded the amplified TCR beta CDR3 regions. First-round RT-PCR of the TCR CDR3 relied on the HTBI primer set. MiXCR, applied by TCRdb to the multiplex PCR reads, yields one record per CDR3 protein. The repertoire holds hundreds of thousands of distinct CDR3 sequences, less than 25% seen once, with under 35% in the top ten. This clonotype occurred many times. The CDR3 consists of 13 residues. The V gene lost 6 bases and the J gene lost 4 bases, with 10 bases spanning the gap. Germline V gene sequence: CDR1 LNHDA, CDR2 SQIVND (reference sequence).

The source of this sequence is a man aged 25 to 40 with Graves' ophthalmopathy. The specimen sequenced was blood. The chain combines TRBV19 with TRBJ1-5; D call uncertain. CDR3 bases: TGTGCCAGTAGCCGGAAGCCTAATCAGCCCCAGCATTTT. It is translated as CASSRKPNQPQHF.